This T cell receptor beta chain is drawn from a study of regulatory T cells in long-lasting Graves disease. Study results and caveats: Tissue studied was limited to peripheral blood, excluding thyroid tissue.

This clonotype has a handful of counts. Its antigen is still unknown. Time point noted: persistent/refractory GD, antithyroid drugs over 5 years with positive TRAb. There was RNA extracted from PBMCs, and the TCR library was made from it. Graves' disease diagnoses followed American Thyroid Association guidelines. The TCR beta library used iRepertoire HTBI primers with Arm-PCR amplification of CDR3. TCRdb independently ran MiXCR on the multiplex PCR reads; one entry per CDR3 protein. The data contain roughly 700,000 distinct CDR3 sequences, around 32% of them seen just once; the ten biggest clones take up roughly 41%. This sequence was found in a female donor with Graves disease. The starting material was peripheral blood mononuclear cells (PBMCs), obtained when the disease was refractory, from a patient treated with antithyroid drugs.

Here the CDR3 reads CASSLQGGIREQYF. CDR3 in DNA: TGTGCCAGCAGTTTACAGGGTGGAATCCGCGAGCAGTACTTC. The genes are TRBV12-3 or TRBV12-4 and TRBJ2-7; D possibly corresponds to TRBD1 (5 bases). Trimming took 2 bases from V and 6 from J, leaving 14 bases between them. This CDR3 has 14 amino acids.